This record looks at one TCR beta chain sequence and its context. Its antigen specificity is not known. Base qualities are not recorded, but no much larger clone differs from it by a single base. V is reduced by 2 bases and J by 2 bases, leaving a spacing of 13 bases between them. From its cysteine to its phenylalanine, the CDR3 spans 15 amino acids. The retained sequence is limited to the CDR3, 45 bases, with the frame set at the first base. From the germline V gene, CDR1 is MNHNS and CDR2 is SASEGT. The trial excluded patients who had a history of autoimmune disease or who were on systemic immunosuppression. Peripheral blood for TCR sequencing was drawn from every dose cohort at baseline, at cycle 4 day 1 and at cycle 7 day 1. Samples came from an open-label, multicenter, first-in-human phase I dose-escalation trial of ivuxolimab. Adults with locally advanced or metastatic head and neck squamous cell, hepatocellular, melanoma or renal cell carcinoma were enrolled in the trial. Before TCR sequencing, CD4+ T cells and CD8+ T cells were sorted from peripheral blood as separate populations.

The data derive from a study of OX40 agonist ivuxolimab in advanced cancers. Background on the whole study: Ivuxolimab, which targeted the costimulatory receptor OX40 (CD134), was an agonistic, fully human IgG2 monoclonal antibody. Intravenous ivuxolimab was administered to patients every 2 weeks at six dose levels: 0.01, 0.1, 0.3, 1.5, 3 and 10 mg/kg. Of the approximately 50 dose-escalation patients, hepatocellular carcinoma was present in some 19, melanoma in around 15, renal cell carcinoma in 9 and head and neck cancer in 9. A male proportion of approximately 83% and a mean age of 60 years, ranging from 23 to 79, were recorded for the dose-escalation cohort. Patients were allowed to have had prior anti-PD-1, anti-PD-L1 or anti-CTLA-4 therapy, and roughly two fifths of the dose-escalation patients had been treated with checkpoint inhibitors. Partial responses occurred in three dose-escalation patients, of whom one had hepatocellular carcinoma and two had cutaneous melanoma. The purpose of peripheral TCRbeta sequencing was to test whether ivuxolimab changed TCR sequence diversity and led to clonal T-cell expansion. The paper covers the monotherapy dose-escalation part of the phase I ivuxolimab trial, which included N ≈ 52 patients. Points the paper makes about the study in general: After ivuxolimab, more expanded clones were found on average in CD8+ T cells than in CD4+ T cells. Low levels of normalized T-cell clonal expansion were also seen in some patients who did not respond. In the 0.1-3.0 mg/kg groups, partial responders were among the patients with the lowest normalized peripheral clonal expansion, particularly in CD8+ T cells. At doses of 0.1 to 3.0 mg/kg, clonal expansion of both CD4+ and CD8+ blood T cells was observed from baseline to week 6. The antigen specificity of the peripheral T cells that underwent clonal expansion was not determined.

For sequencing of the TCRbeta CDR3 region, genomic DNA was extracted from the sorted cells. The immunoSEQ Assay was used to sequence the TCRbeta CDR3 regions. TCRdb mirrors the immuneACCESS table, restricted to in-frame sequences. Some clones are absent from its copies; in checked studies, under half trace to an unresolved V gene, and the reason for the others is unknown. This sample holds about 57,000 clones; about 93% were observed only once. The ten largest clones take up 24% of the sample. The receptor was isolated from an adult with an advanced solid tumor such as melanoma, head and neck, liver or kidney cancer. The rearrangement joined TRBV6-1 to TRBJ2-7; possibly the D gene is TRBD2, per 6 matching bases. Sequenced material: CD4+ or CD8+ T cells sorted from blood, taken in a trial of the OX40 agonist ivuxolimab. This receptor carries the CDR3 CASSEPGLFPYEQYF. The DNA sequence is as follows: TGTGCCAGCAGTGAACCTGGACTATTCCCCTACGAGCAGTACTTC.